This TCR beta chain was sequenced in a study of blood T cell repertoires in COVID-19. Looking at the study overall: T cells, B-cell-depleted T cells, or PBMCs provided the cDNA or gDNA that served as material.

Assay: immunoSEQ multiplex PCR; the TCRdb copy retains only in-frame clones and omits some. The repertoire holds 200,000 to 250,000 clones, with roughly 85% as singletons. This CDR3 has 14 residues. Trimming took 6 bases from V and 3 from J, leaving 12 bases between them. Germline V gene lookup returns CDR1 LNHDA and CDR2 SQIVND (reference sequence). This sequence was found in a woman in her 40s with acute COVID-19. The sequenced sample was PBMCs or T cells enriched from blood (not recorded which). The rearrangement links TRBV19 to TRBJ2-1, with D tentatively TRBD1 (6 bases). CDR3 sequence: CASSSLDSYNEQFF. CDR3 in DNA: TGTGCCAGTAGCTCGTTGGACAGCTACAATGAGCAGTTCTTC.